This T cell receptor (beta chain) appears in the sequencing data of a study of early T cells in non-severe SARS-CoV-2 infection. A single record per CDR3 protein comes from TCRdb applying MiXCR to the 5' RACE reads. Among about 64,000 distinct CDR3 sequences listed, about 10% were seen once. The CDR3 spans 14 residues. Per the germline V gene, CDR1 is SGHDN and CDR2 is FVKESK. Deletions cut 4 bases from V and 4 bases from J, with 14 bases between. Sequencing was performed on whole blood, taken at baseline. The source is an adult who was a healthcare worker with PCR-confirmed SARS-CoV-2 infection or an uninfected control (not recorded which). The chain is built from TRBV14 and TRBJ2-7; D perhaps matches TRBD2 (5 bases). CDR3 amino acids: CASSLGSGPYEQYF. The DNA of the CDR3 is TGTGCCAGCAGCCTAGGGAGCGGACCATACGAGCAGTACTTC.